Listed below are T cell receptor beta chains from one sample, sequenced in a study of blood T cell repertoires in COVID-19. TCRdb's table, derived via immunoSEQ multiplex PCR, lists solely in-frame clones and lacks some. The sample records around 100,000 clones, over 75% being singletons. Input material: peripheral blood. The source of these receptors is a human donor in a cohort sampled during active COVID-19. Each CDR3 is given with its conserved first and last residue. The order of the fields is J gene, D gene, V gene, clone size, CDR3 protein, CDR3 DNA. A D gene is named only where the DNA matches it firmly. Clone size appears in some rows only: once, few, many, or a class for an expanded clone.

TRBJ2-3 . TRBV5-5 . CASSPTWGVSTDTQYF TGTGCCAGCAGTCCGACGTGGGGGGTTAGCACAGATACGCAGTATTTT
TRBJ2-4 TRBD1 TRBV9 . CASSVGDRGMVAKNIQYF TGTGCCAGCAGCGTAGGGGACAGGGGAATGGTAGCCAAAAACATTCAGTACTTC
TRBJ2-1 . TRBV21-1 few CASSLYRRAGGSREQFF TGTGCCAGCAGCTTATATCGACGAGCGGGTGGGTCGAGAGAGCAGTTCTTC
TRBJ1-4 . TRBV27 few CASSLRGMATNEKLFF TGTGCCAGCAGTTTAAGGGGGATGGCAACTAATGAAAAACTGTTTTTT
TRBJ1-2 . TRBV6-5 . CASSSLLNYGYTF TGTGCCAGCAGTTCCCTATTGAACTATGGCTACACCTTC
TRBJ1-4 . TRBV6-5 . CASRRAGEREKLFF TGTGCCAGCAGACGCGCAGGGGAGCGTGAAAAACTGTTTTTT
TRBJ2-2 TRBD1 TRBV5-1 . CASSQGAQTGELFF TGCGCCAGTTCACAGGGGGCGCAAACCGGGGAGCTGTTTTTT
TRBJ2-1 TRBD2 TRBV5-1 . CASSYAGGSYNEQFF TGCGCCAGCAGCTACGCGGGAGGATCCTACAATGAGCAGTTCTTC
TRBJ2-7 . TRBV6-5 . CASSYSGASTYEQYF TGTGCCAGCAGTTACTCGGGGGCCTCGACCTACGAGCAGTACTTC
TRBJ2-5 TRBD1 TRBV2 . CASSPGTGGNQETQYF TGTGCCAGCAGCCCTGGGACAGGGGGCAACCAAGAGACCCAGTACTTC
TRBJ2-3 TRBD1 TRBV6-5 . CASRLQGAKADTQYF TGTGCCAGCAGACTACAGGGGGCCAAGGCAGATACGCAGTATTTT
TRBJ1-1 . TRBV19 once CASSLPHETDNTEAFF TGTGCCAGTAGTCTTCCCCATGAGACAGACAACACTGAAGCTTTCTTT